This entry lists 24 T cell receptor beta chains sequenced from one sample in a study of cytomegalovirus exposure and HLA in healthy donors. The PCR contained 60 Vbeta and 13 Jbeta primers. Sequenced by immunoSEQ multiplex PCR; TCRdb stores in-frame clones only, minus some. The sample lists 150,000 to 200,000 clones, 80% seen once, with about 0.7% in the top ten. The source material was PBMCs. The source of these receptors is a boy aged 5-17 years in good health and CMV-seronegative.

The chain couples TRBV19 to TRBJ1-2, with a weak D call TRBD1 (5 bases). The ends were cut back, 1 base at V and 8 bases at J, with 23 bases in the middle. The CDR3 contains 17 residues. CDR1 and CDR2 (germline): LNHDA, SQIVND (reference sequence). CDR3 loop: CASSIGVADEGRGGYTF. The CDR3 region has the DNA TGTGCCAGTAGTATAGGTGTGGCGGACGAAGGGAGGGGCGGCTACACCTTC.

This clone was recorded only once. CDR3 in DNA: TGTGCCGGAGCTCTCGAGCAGGGGCGCACTGAAGCTTTCTTT. This gives the protein CAGALEQGRTEAFF. The chain links TRBV6-1 to TRBJ1-1; D may be TRBD1 (6 bases). V lost 11 bases and J 4 bases, leaving 20 bases between the germline ends. The germline V gene encodes CDR1 MNHNS and CDR2 SASEGT. The CDR3 spans 14 residues.

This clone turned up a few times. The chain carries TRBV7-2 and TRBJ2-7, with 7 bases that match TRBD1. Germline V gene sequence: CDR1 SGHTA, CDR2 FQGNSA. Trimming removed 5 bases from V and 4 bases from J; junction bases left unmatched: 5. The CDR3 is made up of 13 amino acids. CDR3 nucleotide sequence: TGTGCCAGCAGCCCAGGGACAGAGTACGAGCAGTACTTC. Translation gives CASSPGTEYEQYF.

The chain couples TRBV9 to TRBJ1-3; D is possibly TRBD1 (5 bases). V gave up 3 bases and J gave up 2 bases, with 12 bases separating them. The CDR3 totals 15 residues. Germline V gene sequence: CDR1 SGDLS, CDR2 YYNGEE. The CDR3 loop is CASSAQGGPGNTIYF. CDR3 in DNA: TGTGCCAGCAGCGCGCAGGGAGGGCCTGGAAACACCATATATTTT.

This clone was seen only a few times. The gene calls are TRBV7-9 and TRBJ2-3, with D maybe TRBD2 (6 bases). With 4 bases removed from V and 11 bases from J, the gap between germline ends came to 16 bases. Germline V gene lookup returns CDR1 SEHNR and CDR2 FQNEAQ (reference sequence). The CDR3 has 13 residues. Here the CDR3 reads CASSSSGGIGQYF. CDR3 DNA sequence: TGTGCCAGCAGCTCATCTGGGGGGATTGGGCAGTATTTT. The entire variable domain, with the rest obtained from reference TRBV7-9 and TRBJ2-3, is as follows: DTGVSQNPRHKITKRGQNVTFRCDPISEHNRLYWYRQTLGQGPEFLTYFQNEAQLEKSRLLSDRFSAERPKGSFSTLEIQRTEQGDSAMYLCASSSSGGIGQYFGPGTRLTVL.

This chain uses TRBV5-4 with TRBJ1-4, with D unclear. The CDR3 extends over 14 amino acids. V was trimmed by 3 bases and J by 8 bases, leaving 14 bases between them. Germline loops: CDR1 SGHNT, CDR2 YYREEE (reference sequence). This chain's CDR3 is CASSSTLRGEKLFF. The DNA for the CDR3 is TGTGCCAGCAGCTCTACATTGAGAGGGGAAAAACTGTTTTTT.

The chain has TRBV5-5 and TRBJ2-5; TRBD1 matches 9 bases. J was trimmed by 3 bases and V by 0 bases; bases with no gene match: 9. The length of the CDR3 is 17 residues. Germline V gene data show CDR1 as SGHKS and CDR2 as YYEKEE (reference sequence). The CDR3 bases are TGTGCCAGCAGCTTGGACCGGGACAGGGAGGGCAAAGAGACCCAGTACTTC. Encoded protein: CASSLDRDREGKETQYF.

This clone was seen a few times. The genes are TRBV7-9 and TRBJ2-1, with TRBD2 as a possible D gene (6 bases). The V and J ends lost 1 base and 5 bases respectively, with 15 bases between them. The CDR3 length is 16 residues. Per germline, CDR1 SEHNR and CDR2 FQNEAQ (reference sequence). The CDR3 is CASSLGWEAGDNEQFF. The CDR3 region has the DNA TGTGCCAGCAGCTTAGGTTGGGAGGCCGGGGACAATGAGCAGTTCTTC.

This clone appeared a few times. As DNA, the CDR3 is TGTGCCAGCAGCGTAAATCCAGGGGACAATGAGCAGTTCTTC. Translated: CASSVNPGDNEQFF. This chain links TRBV9 with TRBJ2-1, with D possibly matching TRBD1 (6 bases). The CDR3 is 14 residues long. Germline values: CDR1 SGDLS, CDR2 YYNGEE. The V end lost 1 base, the J end lost 5 bases, and 10 bases lay between the germline ends.

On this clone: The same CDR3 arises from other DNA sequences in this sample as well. Here the CDR3 DNA reads TGTGCCAGCTCATCGACACCGAACACTGAAGCTTTCTTT. Its translation: CASSSTPNTEAFF. The genes are TRBV18 and TRBJ1-1; D remains ambiguous. CDR1 KGHSH and CDR2 LQKENI come from the germline V gene. Trimming took 5 bases from V and 1 from J, leaving 8 bases between them. CDR3 length: 13 residues.

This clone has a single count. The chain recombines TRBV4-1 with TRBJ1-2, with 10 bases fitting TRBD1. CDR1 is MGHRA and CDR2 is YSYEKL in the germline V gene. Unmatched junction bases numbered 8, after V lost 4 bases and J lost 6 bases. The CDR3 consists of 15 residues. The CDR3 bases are TGCGCCAGCAGCCGCGAGCCGGGACAGGGGCATGGCTACACCTTC. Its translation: CASSREPGQGHGYTF.

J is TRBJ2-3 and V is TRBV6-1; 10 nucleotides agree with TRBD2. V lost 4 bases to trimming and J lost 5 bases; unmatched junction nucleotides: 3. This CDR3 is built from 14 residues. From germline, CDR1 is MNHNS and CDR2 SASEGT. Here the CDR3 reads CASSASGGGDTQYF. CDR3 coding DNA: TGTGCCAGCAGTGCTAGCGGGGGAGGAGATACGCAGTATTTT.

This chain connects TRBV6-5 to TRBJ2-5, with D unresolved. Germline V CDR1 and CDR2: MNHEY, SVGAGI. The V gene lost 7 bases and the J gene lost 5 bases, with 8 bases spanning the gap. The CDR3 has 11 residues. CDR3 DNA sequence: TGTGCCAGCACCTTCCGGGAGACCCAGTACTTC. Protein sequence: CASTFRETQYF.

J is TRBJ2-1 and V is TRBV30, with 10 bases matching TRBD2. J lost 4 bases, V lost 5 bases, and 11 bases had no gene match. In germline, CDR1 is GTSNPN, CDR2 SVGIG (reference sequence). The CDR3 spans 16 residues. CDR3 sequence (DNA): TGTGCCTGGGAGGGGGGGGCTAGCGGGAGTTACAATGAGCAGTTCTTC. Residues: CAWEGGASGSYNEQFF. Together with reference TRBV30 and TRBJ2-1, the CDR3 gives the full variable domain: SQTIHQWPATLVQPVGSPLSLECTVEGTSNPNLYWYRQAAGRGLQLLFYSVGIGQISSEVPQNLSASRPQDRQFILSSKKLLLSDSGFYLCAWEGGASGSYNEQFFGPGTRLTVL.

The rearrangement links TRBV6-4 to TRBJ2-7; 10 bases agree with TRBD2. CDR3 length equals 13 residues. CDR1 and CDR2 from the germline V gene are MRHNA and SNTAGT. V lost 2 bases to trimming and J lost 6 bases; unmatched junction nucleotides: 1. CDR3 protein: CASSDSGRAEQYF. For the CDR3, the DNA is TGTGCCAGCAGTGACAGCGGGAGGGCCGAGCAGTACTTC.

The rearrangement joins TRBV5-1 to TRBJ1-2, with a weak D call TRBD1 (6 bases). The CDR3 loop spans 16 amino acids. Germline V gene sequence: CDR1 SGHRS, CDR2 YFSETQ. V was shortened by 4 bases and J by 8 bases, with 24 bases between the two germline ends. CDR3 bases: TGCGCCAGCAGCCCGACTTCTAGACAGGCGCACCACGGCTACACCTTC. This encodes CASSPTSRQAHHGYTF.

The CDR3 here is CASSEFGTGDFFYEQYF. The CDR3 bases are TGTGCCAGCAGTGAATTTGGGACAGGGGATTTTTTTTACGAGCAGTACTTC. The rearrangement uses TRBV6-1 and TRBJ2-7; 10 bases map to TRBD1. CDR1 and CDR2 from the germline V gene are MNHNS and SASEGT. This CDR3 contains 17 residues. Trimming at V came to 2 bases and at J to 4 bases, leaving 11 bases not matched to a gene.

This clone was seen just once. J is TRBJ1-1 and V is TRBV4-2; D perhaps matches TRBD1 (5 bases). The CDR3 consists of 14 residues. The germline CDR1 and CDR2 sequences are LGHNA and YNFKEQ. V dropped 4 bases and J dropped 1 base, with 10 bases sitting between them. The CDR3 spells CASSPQGGNTEAFF. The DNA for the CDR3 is TGTGCCAGCAGCCCCCAGGGCGGGAACACTGAAGCTTTCTTT.

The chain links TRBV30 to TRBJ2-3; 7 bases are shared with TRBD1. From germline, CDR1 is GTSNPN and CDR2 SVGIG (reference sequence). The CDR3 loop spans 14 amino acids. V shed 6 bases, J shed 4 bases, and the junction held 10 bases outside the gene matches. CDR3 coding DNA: TGTGCCTGTTCAGGGGGATTCAGTTCAGATACGCAGTATTTT. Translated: CACSGGFSSDTQYF.

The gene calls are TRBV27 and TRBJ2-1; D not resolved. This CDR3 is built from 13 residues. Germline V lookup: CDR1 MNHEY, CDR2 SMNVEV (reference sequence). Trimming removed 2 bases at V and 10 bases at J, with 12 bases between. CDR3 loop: CASSLGPSREQFF. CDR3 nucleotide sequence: TGTGCCAGCAGTTTAGGGCCAAGCCGCGAGCAGTTCTTC.

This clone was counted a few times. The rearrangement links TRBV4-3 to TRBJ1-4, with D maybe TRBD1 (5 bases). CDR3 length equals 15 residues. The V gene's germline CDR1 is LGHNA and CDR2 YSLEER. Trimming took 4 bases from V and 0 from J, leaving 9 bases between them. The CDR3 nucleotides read TGCGCCAGCAGCCGCAGGGCCGCAACTAATGAAAAACTGTTTTTT. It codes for CASSRRAATNEKLFF.

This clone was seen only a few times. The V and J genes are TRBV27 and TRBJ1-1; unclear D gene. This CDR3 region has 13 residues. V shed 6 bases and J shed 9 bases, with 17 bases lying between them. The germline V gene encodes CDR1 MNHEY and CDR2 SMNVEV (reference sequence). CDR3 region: CASSPLTGFKAFF. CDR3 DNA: TGTGCCAGCAGCCCGCTTACGGGATTTAAAGCTTTCTTT.

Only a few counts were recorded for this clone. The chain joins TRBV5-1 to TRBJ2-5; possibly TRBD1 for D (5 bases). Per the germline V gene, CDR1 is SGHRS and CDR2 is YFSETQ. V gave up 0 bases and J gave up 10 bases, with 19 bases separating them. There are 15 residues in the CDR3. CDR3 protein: CASSLAGPPRDFQYF. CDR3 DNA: TGCGCCAGCAGCTTGGCAGGGCCTCCAAGAGACTTCCAGTACTTC.

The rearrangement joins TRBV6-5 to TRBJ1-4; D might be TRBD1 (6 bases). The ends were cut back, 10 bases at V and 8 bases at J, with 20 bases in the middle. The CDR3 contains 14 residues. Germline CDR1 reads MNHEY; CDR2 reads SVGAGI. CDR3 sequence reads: CATKIGGAGEKLFF. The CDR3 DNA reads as TGTGCCACTAAGATAGGGGGGGCTGGGGAAAAACTGTTTTTT.